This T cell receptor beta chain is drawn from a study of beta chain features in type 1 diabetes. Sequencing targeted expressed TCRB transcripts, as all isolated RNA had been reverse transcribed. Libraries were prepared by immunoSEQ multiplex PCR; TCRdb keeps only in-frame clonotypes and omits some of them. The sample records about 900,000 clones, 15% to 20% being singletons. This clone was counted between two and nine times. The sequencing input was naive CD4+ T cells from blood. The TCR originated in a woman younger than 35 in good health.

The CDR3 loop reads CASSRTGGEQYF. Here the CDR3 DNA reads TGTGCCAGCAGCCGGACAGGGGGCGAGCAGTACTTC. The chain has TRBV7-2 and TRBJ2-7, with 10 bases matching TRBD1. The CDR3 is made up of 12 amino acids. Germline CDR1 SGHTA, CDR2 FQGNSA. Unmatched junction bases numbered 1, after V lost 5 bases and J lost 6 bases.